Below, 17 T cell receptor beta chains from the same sample are listed, as sequenced in a study of CD8 T cells in ankylosing spondylitis. Which antigens these TCRs recognize remains unknown. Study results and caveats: The study identified a TCR beta motif of fewer than 10 highly homologous variants that appeared characteristic of ankylosing spondylitis blood.

TCRdb used MiXCR to reprocess the 5' RACE reads, holding one entry per CDR3 protein. The sample carries about 540,000 distinct CDR3 sequences, about 13% recorded once. Sequencing used blood, either unsorted or a sorted T cell fraction (not recorded which). The receptors shown here come from a male donor with ankylosing spondylitis.

Only a few counts were recorded for this clonotype. The rearrangement joins TRBV4-1 to TRBJ1-6, with D unresolved. Per germline, CDR1 MGHRA and CDR2 YSYEKL. The CDR3 runs to 16 residues. V lost 4 bases to trimming and J lost 0 bases, with 10 bases between them. CDR3 in amino acids: CASSREWSSYNSPLHF. CDR3 sequence (DNA): TGCGCCAGCAGCCGCGAGTGGAGCTCCTATAATTCACCCCTCCACTTT.

This clonotype was picked up one time. In nucleotides, the CDR3 is TGTGCCAGCATGGTGGACAGCTACGAGCAGTACTTC. Translation gives CASMVDSYEQYF. This chain uses TRBV2 with TRBJ2-7, with a tentative D call TRBD1 (6 bases). The germline V gene encodes CDR1 SNHLY and CDR2 FYNNEI. The V end lost 7 bases, the J end lost 3 bases, and 10 bases lay between the germline ends. The CDR3 runs to 12 residues.

The chain has TRBV15 and TRBJ1-5; D uncertain. V was cut by 2 bases and J by 0 bases, with 5 bases left in between. The CDR3 contains 14 residues. In germline, CDR1 is LNHNV, CDR2 YYDKDF (reference sequence). The CDR3 DNA reads TGTGCCACCAGCAGAATTGATAGCAATCAGCCCCAGCATTTT. It codes for CATSRIDSNQPQHF.

The sample holds a few counts of this clonotype. This chain connects TRBV6-1 to TRBJ2-1; 8 bases align to TRBD2. V was clipped by 5 bases and J by 3 bases; unmatched bases: 0. Germline V CDR1 and CDR2: MNHNS, SASEGT. This CDR3 comprises 13 residues. The DNA for the CDR3 is TGTGCCAGCAGTCGGGAGGGCTACAATGAGCAGTTCTTC. This encodes CASSREGYNEQFF.

The V call is TRBV30, the J call TRBJ1-2; D is perhaps TRBD1 (5 bases). The germline V and J ends were trimmed by 8 bases and 7 bases, with 14 bases remaining between them. The CDR3 loop spans 11 amino acids. Germline assignment: CDR1 GTSNPN and CDR2 SVGIG (reference sequence). This chain's CDR3 is CASQRGVGYTF. CDR3 in DNA: TGTGCCAGCCAGAGAGGGGTTGGCTACACCTTC.

There are a few counts of this clonotype. V usage is TRBV7-8 and J usage is TRBJ1-1; D remains unclear. The germline CDR1 and CDR2 sequences are SGHVS and FQNEAQ. V gave up 5 bases and J gave up 0 bases, with 19 bases separating them. The CDR3 is 17 amino acids. Here the CDR3 DNA reads TGTGCCAGCAGCCAAAGCTCTTCGAACAGATTGAACACTGAAGCTTTCTTT. Amino acids: CASSQSSSNRLNTEAFF.

This clonotype was counted a single time. J is TRBJ1-2 and V is TRBV19, with TRBD1 matching over 7 bases. Germline loops: CDR1 LNHDA, CDR2 SQIVND (reference sequence). Trimming took 10 bases from V and 3 from J; bases not matched to a gene: 17. This CDR3 comprises 16 residues. As DNA, the CDR3 is TGTGCCACCGCACTGACAGGGATCGGGGGATACTATGGCTACACCTTC. Amino acids: CATALTGIGGYYGYTF.

This clonotype was recorded at least ten times. The chain employs TRBV10-3 and TRBJ2-1, with 7 bases lining up with TRBD1. This CDR3 is built from 16 residues. Germline CDR1 ENHRY, CDR2 SYGVKD. V shed 6 bases, J shed 6 bases, and the junction held 14 bases outside the gene matches. The CDR3 DNA reads TGTGCCATCAGCGAATCCGGGACAGCCGATTCCAATGAGCAGTTCTTC. Translated: CAISESGTADSNEQFF.

There are a few counts of this clonotype. The chain combines TRBV7-9 with TRBJ2-5, with D possibly TRBD2 on 5 matching bases. V was trimmed by 5 bases and J by 2 bases, leaving 18 bases between them. CDR1 and CDR2 from the germline V gene are SEHNR and FQNEAQ (reference sequence). The CDR3 is 16 residues long. The CDR3 DNA reads as TGTGCCAGCAGCCCTTATCTTGGACCGGGGCAAGAGACCCAGTACTTC. Its protein product is CASSPYLGPGQETQYF. The variable domain in full, with the rest retrieved from reference TRBV7-9 and TRBJ2-5, is DTGVSQNPRHKITKRGQNVTFRCDPISEHNRLYWYRQTLGQGPEFLTYFQNEAQLEKSRLLSDRFSAERPKGSFSTLEIQRTEQGDSAMYLCASSPYLGPGQETQYFGPGTRLLVL.

The V gene is TRBV20-1, the J gene TRBJ1-5; 12 nucleotides line up with TRBD1. This CDR3 has 14 residues. Trimming removed 6 bases from V and 9 bases from J; junction bases left unmatched: 9. Germline values: CDR1 DFQATT, CDR2 SNEGSKA (reference sequence). CDR3 nucleotide sequence: TGCAGTGCAAGGGGACAGGGGGCGAAGGGGCCCCAGCATTTT. Protein: CSARGQGAKGPQHF.

This clonotype was recorded a few times. The chain joins TRBV6-1 to TRBJ2-2; D is unclear. V shed 6 bases and J shed 4 bases, with 12 bases lying between them. The CDR3 totals 14 residues. Germline lookup yields CDR1 MNHNS and CDR2 SASEGT. CDR3 DNA sequence: TGTGCCAGCAGGATTTCTTTTACCACCGGGGAGCTGTTTTTT. This sequence encodes CASRISFTTGELFF.

This clonotype appeared a few times. The chain couples TRBV12-3 or TRBV12-4 to TRBJ1-1, with 7 bases fitting TRBD1. The CDR3 contains 15 residues. After removal of 6 bases from V and 3 bases from J, the junction contained 10 bases not matched to a gene. CDR3 protein: CASSPTGIGDTEAFF. Written as DNA, the CDR3 is TGTGCCAGCAGCCCGACAGGGATTGGGGACACTGAAGCTTTCTTT.

This clonotype was detected only a few times. The chain has TRBV7-9 and TRBJ2-1; 8 bases agree with TRBD2. The CDR3 has 17 residues. Germline V gene sequence: CDR1 SEHNR, CDR2 FQNEAQ (reference sequence). The junction had 8 bases not matched to a gene; V was cut back by 0 bases and J by 4 bases. CDR3 amino acids: CASSLAQGSGAYNEQFF. CDR3 DNA sequence: TGTGCCAGCAGCTTAGCGCAGGGTAGCGGGGCTTACAATGAGCAGTTCTTC.

This clonotype was picked up many times. The chain combines TRBV20-1 with TRBJ2-4; D unresolved. Germline CDR1 and CDR2: DFQATT and SNEGSKA (reference sequence). Deletions cut 7 bases from V and 5 bases from J, with 18 bases between. CDR3 length: 14 amino acids. The CDR3 DNA sequence: TGCAGTGTTCCCACCGGACCCCCGGAAAACATTCAGTACTTC. Its protein product is CSVPTGPPENIQYF.

This clonotype occurred a few times. The chain carries TRBV6-1 and TRBJ1-2; D gene unclear. V was clipped by 4 bases and J by 4 bases, with 16 bases between them. Germline V gene lookup returns CDR1 MNHNS and CDR2 SASEGT. The CDR3 spans 15 residues. The CDR3 protein is CASSADWEGSYGYTF. CDR3 sequence (DNA): TGTGCCAGCAGTGCGGACTGGGAAGGCAGCTATGGCTACACCTTC.

V and J are TRBV20-1 and TRBJ2-1; D is uncertain. The CDR3 covers 13 residues. The V end was cut by 1 base, the J end by 3 bases, with 7 bases between. CDR1 is DFQATT, CDR2 SNEGSKA, per germline (reference sequence). In DNA form, the CDR3 reads TGCAGTGCTAGAGGCGCGGTCTACAATGAGCAGTTCTTC. Amino acid sequence: CSARGAVYNEQFF.

The chain couples TRBV15 to TRBJ2-2, with 8 bases identical to TRBD2. The germline CDR1 and CDR2 sequences are LNHNV and YYDKDF (reference sequence). The CDR3 loop spans 17 amino acids. Trimming took 1 base from V and 5 from J; bases not matched to a gene: 9. The CDR3 nucleotides are TGTGCCACCAGCAGAGCCCTACGGGAGGGCCTAACCGGGGAGCTGTTTTTT. This translates into CATSRALREGLTGELFF.